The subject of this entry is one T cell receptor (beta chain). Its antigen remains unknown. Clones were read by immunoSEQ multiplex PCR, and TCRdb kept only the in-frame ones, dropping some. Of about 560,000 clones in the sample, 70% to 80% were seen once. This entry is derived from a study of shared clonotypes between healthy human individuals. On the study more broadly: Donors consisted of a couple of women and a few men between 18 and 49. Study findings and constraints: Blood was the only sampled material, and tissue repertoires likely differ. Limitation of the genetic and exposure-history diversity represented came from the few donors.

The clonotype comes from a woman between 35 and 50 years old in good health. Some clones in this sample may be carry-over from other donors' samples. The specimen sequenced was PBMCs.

The DNA for the CDR3 is TGCGCCAGCAGCTTGTCGGGTGAGGGTAGAGAAAAACTGTTTTTT. Translating gives CASSLSGEGREKLFF. The rearrangement joins TRBV5-1 to TRBJ1-4, with D unresolved. V lost 1 base and J 8 bases, leaving 15 bases between the germline ends. CDR1 is SGHRS, CDR2 YFSETQ, per germline. This CDR3 is built from 15 residues.